The clone carrying this TCR beta chain was observed a handful of times. Its specificity is unknown. With 60 Vbeta and 13 Jbeta primers, the PCR was carried out. Here immunoSEQ multiplex PCR was the method, and the copy in TCRdb shows in-frame clones only, minus some. The sample lists approximately 100,000 clones; roughly 80% were seen once. The sample originates from a study of cytomegalovirus exposure and HLA in healthy donors. Looking at the study overall: Inside one of the first data releases sat around 77 million unique TCRs taken from HLA-typed donors.

The germline CDR1 and CDR2 sequences are MNHEY and SVGAGI. The CDR3 consists of 14 residues. V was pared by 5 bases and J by 5 bases, with 8 bases of the junction left unmatched. Study results and caveats: In a later analysis, HLA-associated TCR beta chains were more clonally expanded than equally common others. In a later analysis, at a false discovery rate of 0.05, fewer than 20,000 TCR beta sequences matched HLA alleles.

The chain links TRBV6-5 to TRBJ1-2; 7 bases map to TRBD1. This receptor was identified in a man aged 60 to 75 in good health and CMV-seropositive. Sequenced sample: PBMCs. The chain's CDR3 is CASSPILGQYGYTF. CDR3 coding DNA: TGTGCCAGCAGTCCCATACTGGGACAGTATGGCTACACCTTC.